This TCR beta chain was captured by sequencing in a study of OX40 agonist ivuxolimab in advanced cancers. Study summary: The dose-escalation cohort had hepatocellular carcinoma, melanoma, renal cell or head and neck cancer. Overall study findings and caveats: Clones of CD4+ and CD8+ blood T cells grew by week 6 at doses of 0.1 to 3.0 mg/kg. Researchers report that CD8+ T cells had, on average, more expanded clones than CD4+.

Method: immunoSEQ multiplex PCR; TCRdb's copy keeps in-frame clones and lacks some. The sample lists around 64,000 clones; roughly 85% were seen once. V was shortened by 2 bases and J by 5 bases, with 13 bases between the two germline ends. This CDR3 contains 14 residues. The germline CDR1 and CDR2 sequences are SGHNT and YYREEE (reference sequence). As for this clone: Its target is not known.

The chain combines TRBV5-4 with TRBJ2-5, with D perhaps being TRBD1 or TRBD2 (5 bases each). This sequence originates from an adult with an advanced solid tumor such as melanoma, head and neck, liver or kidney cancer. The sequences come from CD4+ or CD8+ T cells sorted from blood, collected in a trial of the OX40 agonist ivuxolimab. CDR3 loop: CASSFPGARETQYF. Written as DNA, the CDR3 is TGTGCCAGCAGCTTTCCCGGGGCAAGGGAGACCCAGTACTTC.